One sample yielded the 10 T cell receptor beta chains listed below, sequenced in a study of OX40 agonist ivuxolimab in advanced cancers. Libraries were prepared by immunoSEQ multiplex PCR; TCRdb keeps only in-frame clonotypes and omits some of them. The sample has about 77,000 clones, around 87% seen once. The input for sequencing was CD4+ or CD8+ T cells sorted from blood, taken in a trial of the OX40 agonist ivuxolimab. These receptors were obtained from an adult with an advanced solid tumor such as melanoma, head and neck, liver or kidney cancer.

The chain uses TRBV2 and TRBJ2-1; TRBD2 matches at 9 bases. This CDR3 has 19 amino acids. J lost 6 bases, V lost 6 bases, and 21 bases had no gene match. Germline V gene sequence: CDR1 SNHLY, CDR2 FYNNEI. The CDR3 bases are TGTGCCAGCAGACAGACTAGCGGTACCATCTCAATTCCCCCCAATGAGCAGTTCTTC. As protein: CASRQTSGTISIPPNEQFF.

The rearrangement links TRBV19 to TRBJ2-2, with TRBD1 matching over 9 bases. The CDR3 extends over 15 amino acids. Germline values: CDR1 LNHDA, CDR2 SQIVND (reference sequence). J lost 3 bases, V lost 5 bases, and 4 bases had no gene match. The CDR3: CASSWDRVDTGELFF. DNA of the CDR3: TGTGCCAGTAGTTGGGACAGGGTGGACACCGGGGAGCTGTTTTTT.

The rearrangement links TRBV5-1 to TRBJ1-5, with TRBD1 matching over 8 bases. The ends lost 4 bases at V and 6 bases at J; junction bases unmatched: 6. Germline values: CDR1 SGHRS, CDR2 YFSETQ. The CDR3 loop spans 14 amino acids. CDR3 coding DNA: TGCGCCAGCAGCCCAGGGGGCAATGGTCAGCCCCAGCATTTT. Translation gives CASSPGGNGQPQHF.

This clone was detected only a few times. The CDR3 bases are TGTGCTAGTGGCCCCCGAGGGGCTGAAGCTTTCTTT. Protein product: CASGPRGAEAFF. The rearrangement links TRBV12-5 to TRBJ1-1, with a tentative D call TRBD1 (5 bases). Trimming took off 6 bases at V and 6 bases at J, with 11 bases between the two ends. The CDR3 is 12 amino acids. The germline gives CDR1 LGHNT, CDR2 FRNRAP.

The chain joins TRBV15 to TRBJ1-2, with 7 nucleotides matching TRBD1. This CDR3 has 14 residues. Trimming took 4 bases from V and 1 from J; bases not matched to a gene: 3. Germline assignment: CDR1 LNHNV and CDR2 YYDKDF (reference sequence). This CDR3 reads CATSTSGGNYGYTF. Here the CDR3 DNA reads TGTGCCACCAGCACATCAGGGGGTAACTATGGCTACACCTTC.

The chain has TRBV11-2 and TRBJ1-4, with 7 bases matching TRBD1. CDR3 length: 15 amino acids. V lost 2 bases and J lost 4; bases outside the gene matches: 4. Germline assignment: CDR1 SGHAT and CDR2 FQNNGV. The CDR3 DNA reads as TGTGCCAGCAGCTTACAACAGGGGCTTAATGAAAAACTGTTTTTT. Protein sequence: CASSLQQGLNEKLFF.

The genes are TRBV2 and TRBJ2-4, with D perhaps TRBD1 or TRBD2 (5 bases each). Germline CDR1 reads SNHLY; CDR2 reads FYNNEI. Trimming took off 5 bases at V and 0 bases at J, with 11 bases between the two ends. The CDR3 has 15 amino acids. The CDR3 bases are TGTGCCAGCAGTTGGGGACCATTAGCCAAAAACATTCAGTACTTC. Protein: CASSWGPLAKNIQYF.

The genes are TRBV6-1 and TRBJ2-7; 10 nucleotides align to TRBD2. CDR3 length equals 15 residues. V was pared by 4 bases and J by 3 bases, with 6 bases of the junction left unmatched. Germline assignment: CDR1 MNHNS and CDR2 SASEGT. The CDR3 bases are TGTGCCAGCAGTGTGAGTAGCGGGGGGAACTACGAGCAGTACTTC. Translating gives CASSVSSGGNYEQYF.

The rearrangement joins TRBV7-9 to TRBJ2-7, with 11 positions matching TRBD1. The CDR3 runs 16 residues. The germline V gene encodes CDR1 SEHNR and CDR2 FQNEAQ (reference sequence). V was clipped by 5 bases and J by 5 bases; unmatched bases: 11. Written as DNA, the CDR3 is TGTGCCAGCAGCCCGGCTCCGGGACAGGGGGTCAACGAGCAGTACTTC. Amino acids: CASSPAPGQGVNEQYF.

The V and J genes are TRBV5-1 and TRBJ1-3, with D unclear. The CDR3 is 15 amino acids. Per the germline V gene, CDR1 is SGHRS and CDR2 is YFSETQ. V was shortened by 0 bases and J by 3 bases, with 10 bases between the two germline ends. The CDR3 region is CASSLAPDGGNTIYF. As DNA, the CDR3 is TGCGCCAGCAGCTTGGCCCCGGACGGTGGAAACACCATATATTTT.